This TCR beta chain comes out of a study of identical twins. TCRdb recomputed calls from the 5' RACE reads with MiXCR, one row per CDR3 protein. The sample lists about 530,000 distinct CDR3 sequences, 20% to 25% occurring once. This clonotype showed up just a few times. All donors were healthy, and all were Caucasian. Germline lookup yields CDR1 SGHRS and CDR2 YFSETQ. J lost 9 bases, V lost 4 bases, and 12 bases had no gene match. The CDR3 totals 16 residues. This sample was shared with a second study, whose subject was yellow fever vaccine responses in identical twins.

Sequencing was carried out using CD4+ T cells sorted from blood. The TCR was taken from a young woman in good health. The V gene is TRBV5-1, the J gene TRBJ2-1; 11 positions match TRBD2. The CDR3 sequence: CASSEGLAGGNAEQFF. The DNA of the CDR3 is TGCGCCAGCAGCGAGGGCCTAGCGGGGGGCAATGCTGAGCAGTTCTTC.